Listed below are T cell receptor beta chains from one sample, sequenced in a study of cytomegalovirus exposure and HLA in healthy donors. The data were produced by immunoSEQ multiplex PCR, yet TCRdb's version contains in-frame clones alone and is incomplete. The profile shows some 250,000 clones, 82% of them singletons. The source material was PBMCs. Receptor source: a woman between 40 and 55 years old in good health and CMV-seropositive. The CDR3 runs from the conserved cysteine through the conserved F or W. D genes are given only for firm matches. Expanded clones are given a class, and other clones once, few, many or no size at all.

d_call	cdr3_length	v_call	clone_size	j_call	cdr3_nt	cdr3_aa
TRBD1	14	TRBV6-5	once	TRBJ2-7	TGTGCCGTTTTGCGTTACAGGGGGCATTACGAGCAGTACTTC	CAVLRYRGHYEQYF
-	13	TRBV7-9	-	TRBJ2-7	TGTGCCAGCAGCTTAGTTCCCACCTACGAGCAGTACTTC	CASSLVPTYEQYF
TRBD1	16	TRBV5-1	few	TRBJ1-1	TGCGCCAGCAGCTCCAATCCGGGACAGGGGCACACTGAAGCTTTCTTT	CASSSNPGQGHTEAFF
TRBD1	14	TRBV6-6	-	TRBJ1-1	TGTGCCAGCAGCCCACAGGGGCTGGGCACTGAAGCTTTCTTT	CASSPQGLGTEAFF
-	13	TRBV7-9	once	TRBJ2-7	TGTGCCAGCACCTTGGCGGGGACCTACGAGCAGTACTTC	CASTLAGTYEQYF
-	12	TRBV5-4	-	TRBJ2-2	TGTGCCAGCAGTATTAACACCGGGGAGCTGTTTTTT	CASSINTGELFF
TRBD1	14	TRBV30	-	TRBJ1-1	TGTGCCTGGAGTCTCACAGGGGTTAACACTGAAGCTTTCTTT	CAWSLTGVNTEAFF
-	15	TRBV7-2	-	TRBJ2-7	TGTGCCAGCAGCTCATACCCAACAGAGCTCTACGAGCAGTACTTC	CASSSYPTELYEQYF
TRBD2	16	TRBV6-4	-	TRBJ2-1	TGTGCCAGCAGCCGAGCCGGGACTAGCGCAAACAATGAGCAGTTCTTC	CASSRAGTSANNEQFF
-	14	TRBV18	-	TRBJ1-1	TGTGCCAGCTCACCGGGCTTATTGAACACTGAAGCTTTCTTT	CASSPGLLNTEAFF
TRBD1	14	TRBV7-6	-	TRBJ1-6	TGTGCCAGCAGCTTAGGGGACAGGGATTCACCCCTCCACTTT	CASSLGDRDSPLHF
-	12	TRBV7-8	once	TRBJ1-1	TGTGCCAGCACCCAGGGTTACACTGAAGCTTTCTTT	CASTQGYTEAFF
TRBD1	12	TRBV19	-	TRBJ1-4	TGTGCCAGTCGGGGACAGTTCGAAAAACTGTTTTTT	CASRGQFEKLFF
TRBD2	14	TRBV7-7	-	TRBJ2-7	TGTGCTAGCAGCCCCCGACTAGCGGGATACGAGCAGTACTTC	CASSPRLAGYEQYF
-	15	TRBV19	-	TRBJ2-7	TGTGCCAGTAGTATAGATCCGACTAGTACCTACGAGCAGTACTTC	CASSIDPTSTYEQYF
-	13	TRBV29-1	-	TRBJ1-1	TGCAGCGTTGCCGCGCAGGGGTACACTGAAGCTTTCTTT	CSVAAQGYTEAFF
-	13	TRBV18	-	TRBJ2-7	TGTGCCAGCTCACGTACCGAGAGTTACGAGCAGTACTTC	CASSRTESYEQYF
TRBD1	15	TRBV7-9	-	TRBJ1-1	TGTGCCAGCAGCAACTGGGACAGAAGGAACACTGAAGCTTTCTTT	CASSNWDRRNTEAFF
TRBD1	14	TRBV5-8	once	TRBJ2-7	TGTGCCAGCAGCTTGGGACAGGGGGATAGTGAGCAGTACTTC	CASSLGQGDSEQYF
-	14	TRBV21-1	once	TRBJ2-7	TGTGCCAGCAGCCCAAGGACAGGGGGTTACGAGCAGTACTTC	CASSPRTGGYEQYF
-	12	TRBV6-6	few	TRBJ2-7	TGTGCCAGCAGTCCCCTCCCTTACGAGCAGTACTTC	CASSPLPYEQYF
TRBD1	16	TRBV18	-	TRBJ1-2	TGTGCCAGCTCACCTTCTGGACAGGGTGCTAACTATGGCTACACCTTC	CASSPSGQGANYGYTF
-	15	TRBV7-9	-	TRBJ1-2	TGTGCCAGCAGCTTAGGATCGGGGATCAACTATGGCTACACCTTC	CASSLGSGINYGYTF
TRBD2	16	TRBV6-5	-	TRBJ2-4	TGTGCCAGCAGTTCCTCGACTAGCGGGAGATTGCACATTCAGTACTTC	CASSSSTSGRLHIQYF
-	15	TRBV9	-	TRBJ1-6	TGTGCCAGCAGCGATTCCCCAGACTACAATTCACCCCTCCACTTT	CASSDSPDYNSPLHF
-	16	TRBV6-5	-	TRBJ1-5	TGTGCCAGCAGTTCCCTCTCGGGGAAGAGCAATCAGCCCCAGCATTTT	CASSSLSGKSNQPQHF
TRBD2	16	TRBV4-2	-	TRBJ2-3	TGTGCCAGCAGCCAAGGGCTAGCGGGAGCCAGAGATACGCAGTATTTT	CASSQGLAGARDTQYF
TRBD1	14	TRBV18	-	TRBJ2-7	TGTGCCAGCTCATTGGACAGGGGAATCAACGAGCAGTACTTC	CASSLDRGINEQYF
TRBD1	16	TRBV7-2	-	TRBJ1-1	TGTGCCAGCAGCCGCGCGGGACAGGGGGTCGGCACTGAAGCTTTCTTT	CASSRAGQGVGTEAFF
-	13	TRBV2	-	TRBJ1-1	TGTGCCAGCAGCCTAGGGGGGAACACTGAAGCTTTCTTT	CASSLGGNTEAFF
-	16	TRBV19	once	TRBJ2-6	TGTGCCAGTAGTACCGGGCCGAGGGTAGGGGCCAACGTCCTGACTTTC	CASSTGPRVGANVLTF
-	16	TRBV15	-	TRBJ2-7	TGTGCCACCAGCAGAGATCCAGGCCTCGTTGCCTACGAGCAGTACTTC	CATSRDPGLVAYEQYF
-	12	TRBV29-1	-	TRBJ1-5	TGCAGCGTCGGCGGGGTCAATCAGCCCCAGCATTTT	CSVGGVNQPQHF
TRBD1	15	TRBV2	-	TRBJ1-5	TGTGCCAGCAGTGGGGGACAGGGGACGATCAGCCCCCAGCATTTT	CASSGGQGTISPQHF
-	14	TRBV5-6	-	TRBJ1-1	TGTGCCAGCAGCAGGGACATGGTGAACACTGAAGCTTTCTTT	CASSRDMVNTEAFF
TRBD2	14	TRBV30	-	TRBJ2-3	TGTGCCTGGAGTGTAACTAGCGGGACAGATACGCAGTATTTT	CAWSVTSGTDTQYF